This entry features one T cell receptor beta chain sequence. The data were obtained in a study of blood T cell repertoires in COVID-19. Measured with immunoSEQ multiplex PCR; TCRdb has only the in-frame clones, and not every one. The sample consists of approximately 44,000 clones, about four fifths of them appearing once. The length of the CDR3 is 18 residues. Germline lookup yields CDR1 SGHTA and CDR2 FQGNSA. V gave up 5 bases and J gave up 0 bases; unmatched junction bases: 6. Sequenced input: peripheral blood. The rearrangement links TRBV7-2 to TRBJ2-2, with 13 bases identical to TRBD2. This sequence originates from a human donor in a cohort sampled during active COVID-19. As DNA, the CDR3 is TGTGCCAGCAGCCCGAGACTAGCGGGGGGTTCGAACACCGGGGAGCTGTTTTTT. Its protein product is CASSPRLAGGSNTGELFF.